The 20 T cell receptor beta chains below were found in one sample sequenced in a study of blood T cell repertoires in COVID-19. The assay was immunoSEQ multiplex PCR, and TCRdb's table has in-frame clones only and misses some. This table has some 240,000 clones, about 81% appearing once. What was sequenced was PBMCs or T cells enriched from blood (not recorded which). The receptors were sampled from a man younger than 45 with acute COVID-19.

A single count supports this clone. J is TRBJ1-6 and V is TRBV5-5; tentative D call: TRBD1 (6 bases). Deletions cut 2 bases from V and 8 bases from J, with 14 bases between. Germline V lookup: CDR1 SGHKS, CDR2 YYEKEE (reference sequence). CDR3 size: 15 residues. CDR3 DNA: TGTGCCAGCAGCTTAAGGCAGGGGATCGATTCACCCCTCCACTTT. Encoded protein: CASSLRQGIDSPLHF.

In its sample, this clone was seen once. The J gene is TRBJ2-1, the V gene TRBV29-1; 13 bases agree with TRBD2. V lost 1 base and J lost 12; bases outside the gene matches: 3. CDR1 SQVTM and CDR2 ANQGSEA come from the germline V gene. CDR3 length: 13 amino acids. DNA of the CDR3: TGCAGCGTTGAAGGACTAGCGGGGGGTGGGCAGTTCTTC. It is translated as CSVEGLAGGGQFF.

The chain couples TRBV3-1 (or the pseudogene TRBV3-2) to TRBJ1-6, with 7 bases identical to TRBD1. Losses at the gene ends were 0 bases for V and 10 bases for J; bases not matched to a gene: 9. Germline CDR1 is LGHDT and CDR2 is YNNKEL (reference sequence). The CDR3 loop spans 16 amino acids. The CDR3 reads CASSQDPPQGKSPLHF. CDR3 in DNA: TGTGCCAGCAGCCAAGATCCCCCACAGGGGAAATCACCCCTCCACTTT.

The chain couples TRBV5-8 to TRBJ2-2; 11 nucleotides align to TRBD2. Trimming removed 3 bases from V and 5 bases from J; junction bases left unmatched: 6. Germline V gene sequence: CDR1 SGHTS, CDR2 YDEGEE. The CDR3 spans 16 residues. CDR3 residues: CASSSGLAGWTGELFF. The CDR3 bases are TGTGCCAGCAGCTCTGGACTAGCGGGTTGGACCGGGGAGCTGTTTTTT.

The chain employs TRBV25-1 and TRBJ2-1; 9 bases line up with TRBD2. CDR3 length: 15 amino acids. The germline CDR1 and CDR2 sequences are MGHDK and SYGVNS. V shed 7 bases and J 8 bases; nucleotides not matched to a gene: 12. DNA of the CDR3: TGTGCCAGCACCGAAGGGGCTAGCGGGAAGGATGAGCAGTTCTTC. Translation gives CASTEGASGKDEQFF.

A few counts support this clone. J is TRBJ2-1 and V is TRBV29-1, with D unclear. V shed 3 bases and J shed 0 bases, with 12 bases lying between them. This CDR3 contains 15 residues. Germline V gene sequence: CDR1 SQVTM, CDR2 ANQGSEA. In DNA form, the CDR3 reads TGCAGCGTTGATGATACACGGAGCTCCTACAATGAGCAGTTCTTC. Its protein is CSVDDTRSSYNEQFF.

The chain employs TRBV7-9 and TRBJ2-1; D is uncertain. The CDR3 has 14 residues. Germline V gene lookup returns CDR1 SEHNR and CDR2 FQNEAQ (reference sequence). V lost 6 bases and J lost 0, with 9 bases in between. This chain's CDR3 is CASSRANSYNEQFF. The DNA for the CDR3 is TGTGCCAGCAGTCGAGCCAACTCCTACAATGAGCAGTTCTTC.

V and J are TRBV5-1 and TRBJ1-1, with 12 bases that match TRBD1. CDR1 SGHRS and CDR2 YFSETQ come from the germline V gene. J was trimmed by 6 bases and V by 3 bases; bases with no gene match: 12. The CDR3 has 17 residues. CDR3 residues: CASSWTPRGDRGPEAFF. The CDR3 coding sequence is TGCGCCAGCAGCTGGACCCCTAGGGGGGACAGGGGGCCTGAAGCTTTCTTT.

The J gene is TRBJ2-2, the V gene TRBV18; D is uncertain. This CDR3 region has 13 residues. Between the trimmed V and J ends, which lost 3 bases and 10 bases, there was a span of 12 bases. Germline V gives CDR1 KGHSH, CDR2 LQKENI. The CDR3 nucleotides are TGTGCCAGCTCACCTGCGACATTATCGGAGCTGTTTTTT. Encoded protein: CASSPATLSELFF.

V and J are TRBV5-1 and TRBJ2-2, with 8 nucleotides matching TRBD1. CDR1 and CDR2 from the germline V gene are SGHRS and YFSETQ. The ends lost 5 bases at V and 5 bases at J; junction bases unmatched: 14. The CDR3 contains 17 residues. The CDR3, as DNA: TGCGCCAGCAGGTCAACCAGGGGGCGCGCAGTTACCGGGGAGCTGTTTTTT. This encodes CASRSTRGRAVTGELFF.

The gene calls are TRBV11-2 and TRBJ2-1; 12 positions match TRBD2. The CDR3 totals 16 residues. The germline V gene has CDR1 SGHAT and CDR2 FQNNGV. V trimming: 5 bases; J trimming: 9 bases; junction bases outside the gene matches: 11. CDR3 residues: CASSLRSSGRAGEQFF. The DNA of the CDR3 is TGTGCCAGCAGCCTAAGGTCTAGCGGGAGGGCCGGTGAGCAGTTCTTC.

This clone appeared a single time. The V gene is TRBV12-5, the J gene TRBJ2-3, with D maybe TRBD2 (6 bases). Trimming removed 7 bases at V and 8 bases at J, with 22 bases between. The germline CDR1 and CDR2 sequences are LGHNT and FRNRAP. The CDR3 sequence is 15 residues long. CDR3 nucleotides: TGTGCTAGTGTCCCCGGGGAGCGGCGCGGGACTACGCAGTATTTT. Protein sequence: CASVPGERRGTTQYF.

In nucleotides, the CDR3 is TGTGCCAGCAGCTTGGTGGGGGGGCTCACAGATACGCAGTATTTT. Its protein product is CASSLVGGLTDTQYF. The chain recombines TRBV5-5 with TRBJ2-3; possibly TRBD2 for D (7 bases). V was cut by 0 bases and J by 2 bases, with 10 bases left in between. The CDR3 totals 15 residues. Germline V lookup: CDR1 SGHKS, CDR2 YYEKEE (reference sequence).

This chain joins TRBV7-8 and TRBJ2-2; D might be TRBD2 (6 bases). Trimming left V 5 bases short and J 1 base short, with 8 bases between. This CDR3 is built from 14 residues. Germline values: CDR1 SGHVS, CDR2 FQNEAQ. CDR3: CASSQAGNTGELFF. CDR3 nucleotides: TGTGCCAGCAGCCAAGCGGGGAACACCGGGGAGCTGTTTTTT.

The genes are TRBV5-6 and TRBJ2-3, with D possibly matching TRBD1 (5 bases). Germline V lookup: CDR1 SGHDT, CDR2 YYEEEE. Deletions cut 4 bases from V and 4 bases from J, with 25 bases between. The CDR3 consists of 18 residues. The CDR3 region has the DNA TGTGCCAGCAGCCGCCGAGGTGATGGCAGGGAAGGCCCAGATACGCAGTATTTT. Its protein is CASSRRGDGREGPDTQYF.

This rearrangement joins TRBV18 to TRBJ2-1; 9 nucleotides match TRBD1. Germline lookup yields CDR1 KGHSH and CDR2 LQKENI. Trimming cost V 4 bases and J 0 bases; bases outside gene matches: 7. The CDR3 runs to 17 residues. The CDR3 region is CASSRIQGASSYNEQFF. The CDR3 DNA sequence: TGTGCCAGCTCACGAATACAGGGGGCGAGCTCCTACAATGAGCAGTTCTTC.

The CDR3 here is CASSLAPTGGTEAFF. In nucleotides, the CDR3 is TGTGCCAGCAGCTTAGCCCCGACAGGGGGAACTGAAGCTTTCTTT. The chain is built from TRBV7-2 and TRBJ1-1, with 9 bases matching TRBD1. The CDR3 is 15 residues long. V lost 0 bases, J lost 5 bases, and 4 bases stayed unmatched. Germline assignment: CDR1 SGHTA and CDR2 FQGNSA.

This clone was observed once. The germline gene is not matched at one end of the junction; a read error may be the cause. The J gene is TRBJ2-3, the V gene TRBV11-2; maybe TRBD2 (6 bases). CDR1 and CDR2 (germline): SGHAT, FQNNGV. There are 12 residues in the CDR3. DNA for the CDR3: TGTGCCAGCAGCTTAGCGGTAGGGACTCTTTACTTT. The encoded protein is CASSLAVGTLYF. The whole variable domain, filled in from reference TRBV11-2 and TRBJ2-3, reads EAGVAQSPRYKIIEKRQSVAFWCNPISGHATLYWYQQILGQGPKLLIQFQNNGVVDDSQLPKDRFSAERLKGVDSTLKIQPAKLEDSAVYLCASSLAVGTLYFGPGTRLTVL.

The chain joins TRBV2 to TRBJ2-1, with 8 positions matching TRBD2. The V gene's germline CDR1 is SNHLY and CDR2 FYNNEI. With V trimmed by 11 bases and J by 4 bases, 10 bases remained unmatched. The CDR3 covers 14 residues. CDR3 DNA sequence: TGTGCCTCCCGGGGGGGGGCCCCATACAATGAGCAGTTCTTC. Translating it yields CASRGGAPYNEQFF.

The rearrangement uses TRBV18 and TRBJ1-5, with TRBD1 as a possible D gene (6 bases). CDR1 KGHSH and CDR2 LQKENI come from the germline V gene. The CDR3 contains 13 residues. The V and J ends lost 1 base and 5 bases respectively, with 6 bases between them. Written as DNA, the CDR3 is TGTGCCAGCTCACCACGGACAGATCAGCCCCAGCATTTT. Its protein product is CASSPRTDQPQHF.